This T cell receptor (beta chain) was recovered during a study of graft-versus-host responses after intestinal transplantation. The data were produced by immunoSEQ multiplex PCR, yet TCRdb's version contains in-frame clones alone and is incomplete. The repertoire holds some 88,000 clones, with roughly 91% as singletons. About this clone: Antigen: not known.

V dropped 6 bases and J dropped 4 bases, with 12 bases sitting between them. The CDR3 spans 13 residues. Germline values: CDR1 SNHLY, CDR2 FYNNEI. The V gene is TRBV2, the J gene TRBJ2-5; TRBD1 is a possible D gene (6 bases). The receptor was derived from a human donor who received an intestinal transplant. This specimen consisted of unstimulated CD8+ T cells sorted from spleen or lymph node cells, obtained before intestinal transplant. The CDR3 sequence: CASRARGGETQYF. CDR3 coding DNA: TGTGCCAGCAGGGCCCGAGGGGGAGAGACCCAGTACTTC.